Listed below are T cell receptor beta chains from one sample, sequenced in a study of Graves' ophthalmopathy and Graves' hyperthyroidism. Using its own MiXCR run on the multiplex PCR reads, TCRdb lists one record per CDR3 protein. The top ten hold approximately 6.9% of the sample, which has 500,000 to 700,000 distinct CDR3 sequences, over 20% seen once. The sample consisted of peripheral blood. Receptors were obtained from a woman aged 18-30 years with stable Graves' hyperthyroidism. Some clones in this sample may be carry-over from other donors' samples. Each CDR3 is given with its conserved first and last residue. The D gene is left open where the match is weak. A row's size may be missing; if present it is once, few, many or a size class.

abundance	d_gene	v_gene	j_gene	CDR3nt	CDR3aa
many	.	TRBV15	TRBJ2-2	TGTGCCACCAGCAGAGGGGGGTACGGGGAGCTGTTTTTT	CATSRGGYGELFF
many	TRBD1	TRBV5-4	TRBJ1-1	TGTGCCAGCAGCTTGGAGGAGGGGGCGGGCAAGGCCACTGAAGCTTTCTTT	CASSLEEGAGKATEAFF
many	TRBD1	TRBV28	TRBJ2-5	TGTGCCAGCACCTTCGACAGGGGGGGAGGAGAGACCCAGTACTTC	CASTFDRGGGETQYF
.	.	TRBV6-1	TRBJ2-7	TGTGCCAGCACCTCCGAGGAGGGTTACGAGCAGTACTTC	CASTSEEGYEQYF
.	.	TRBV6-4	TRBJ1-1	TGTGCCAGCGCCAGCCCGGACAGCTTTGAAGCTTTCTTT	CASASPDSFEAFF
many	TRBD2	TRBV28	TRBJ2-7	TGTGCCAGCAGGGGACTAGCGGGAGGACCCTACGAGCAGTACTTC	CASRGLAGGPYEQYF
many	TRBD1	TRBV13	TRBJ1-1	TGTGCCAGCAGCTTAGGCAGGGACAGGAACACTGAAGCTTTCTTT	CASSLGRDRNTEAFF
many	.	TRBV19	TRBJ1-6	TGTGCCAGTAGTACCGGACGCCTGAATTCACCCCTCCACTTT	CASSTGRLNSPLHF
many	.	TRBV5-1	TRBJ2-6	TGCGCCAGCAGCTTGGACGGAAACTCTGGGGCCAACGTCCTGACTTTC	CASSLDGNSGANVLTF
few	TRBD1	TRBV4-1	TRBJ2-7	TGCGCCAGCAGCCCTCCAGGGGGACAGGGAACCCCCGAGCAGTACTTC	CASSPPGGQGTPEQYF
many	.	TRBV29-1	TRBJ2-7	TGCAGCGTCGCTGGACGGGCTAACTCCTACGAGCAGTACTTC	CSVAGRANSYEQYF
many	TRBD2	TRBV7-8	TRBJ2-7	TGTGCCAGCAGCCTCGGGAATTGGCTAGCGGGGGTGAACGAGCAGTACTTC	CASSLGNWLAGVNEQYF
many	TRBD2	TRBV30	TRBJ2-7	TGTGCCTGGAGTGTGTGGGGGGGGACCTACGAGCAGTACTTC	CAWSVWGGTYEQYF
many	.	TRBV11-2	TRBJ2-5	TGTGCCAGCAGCTTATTAGCCCTTGAGACCCAGTACTTC	CASSLLALETQYF
.	.	TRBV4-2	TRBJ1-2	TGTGCCAGCAGCCGGGGTCAGGGTCCCATCTATGGCTACACCTTC	CASSRGQGPIYGYTF
.	.	TRBV5-1	TRBJ2-6	TGCGCCAGCAGTACGGCGTCCTCTGGGGCCAACGTCCTGACTTTC	CASSTASSGANVLTF
many	.	TRBV2	TRBJ2-2	TGTGCCAGCTGCACCGGGGACTTCTCGCGAGGCGGGGAGCTGTTTTTT	CASCTGDFSRGGELFF
many	.	TRBV29-1	TRBJ2-3	TGCAGCGTTGAGGTGAACACAGATACGCAGTATTTT	CSVEVNTDTQYF
few	.	TRBV4-3	TRBJ2-2	TGCGCCAGCAGCCAGGGGACCGCGGGGACCGGGGAGCTGTTTTTT	CASSQGTAGTGELFF
.	TRBD1	TRBV27	TRBJ2-4	TGTGCCAGCAGCGGACAGGGTTGGGAAAACATTCAGTACTTC	CASSGQGWENIQYF
many	.	TRBV7-6	TRBJ2-5	TGTGCCAGCAGCTTAGGGCAGAAGCAAGAGACCCAGTACTTC	CASSLGQKQETQYF
many	.	TRBV11-2	TRBJ1-1	TGTGCCAGCAGCTTAATGTGGGGAAGCGAAGCTTTCTTT	CASSLMWGSEAFF
many	.	TRBV30	TRBJ1-5	TGTGCCTGGAGTTTGGGGGGGTCCAATCAGCCCCAGCATTTT	CAWSLGGSNQPQHF
.	.	TRBV28	TRBJ2-7	TGTGCCAGCAGCAAAGACCCCGCCCGACGCTACGAGCAGTACTTC	CASSKDPARRYEQYF
.	TRBD2	TRBV11-2	TRBJ2-5	TGTGCCAGCAGCGGCAGGACTAGCGGGGGGGCTCAGGAGACCCAGTACTTC	CASSGRTSGGAQETQYF
many	TRBD1	TRBV10-2	TRBJ2-5	TGCGCCAGCAAACCCAGGGGGCAGGAAGAGACCCAGTACTTC	CASKPRGQEETQYF
.	TRBD1	TRBV6-1	TRBJ1-6	TGTGCCTGCAGTGAACAGGGGGATAATTCACCCCTCCACTTT	CACSEQGDNSPLHF
.	TRBD1	TRBV7-6	TRBJ1-5	TGTGCCAGCAGCCCCCTCACCGGGACAGCGAATCAGCCCCAGCATTTT	CASSPLTGTANQPQHF
.	.	TRBV30	TRBJ1-1	TGTGCCTGGAGTAAACAGCTATTTGAAGCTTTCTTT	CAWSKQLFEAFF
.	TRBD2	TRBV10-3	TRBJ2-5	TGTGCCATCAGTCTTAACGGGACTACAATAAACTGCCAAGAGACCCAGTACTTC	CAISLNGTTINCQETQYF
.	.	TRBV10-3	TRBJ1-2	TGTGCCATCGCCGCGGGGTCTGACTACACCTTC	CAIAAGSDYTF
.	.	TRBV15	TRBJ1-5	TGTGCCACCAGCAGAGATAACAGGGCAACTAGCAATCAGCCCCAGCATTTT	CATSRDNRATSNQPQHF
many	TRBD1	TRBV28	TRBJ1-1	TGTGCCAGCAGTTTACTGGCGGGACAGGGGAGCTCTGAAGCTTTCTTT	CASSLLAGQGSSEAFF
many	.	TRBV20-1	TRBJ1-2	TGCAGTGCTAGAGTCCCCAGTCGTACAGGGAGGATAGGCTATGGCTACACCTTC	CSARVPSRTGRIGYGYTF
few	.	TRBV28	TRBJ2-7	TGTGCCAGCGGCCGAGGAGGTGCGGGCCTCTACGAGCAGTACTTC	CASGRGGAGLYEQYF
many	.	TRBV6-5	TRBJ1-2	TGTGCCAGCAGTTCCCAGACAGACTATGGCTACACCTTC	CASSSQTDYGYTF
.	TRBD1	TRBV11-2	TRBJ1-6	TGTGCCAGCAGCTTAAGAGGCCAGACAGGGATCAATTCACCCCTCCACTTT	CASSLRGQTGINSPLHF
few	TRBD2	TRBV29-1	TRBJ2-5	TGCAGCGTTCTAGCGAGGACTAGCCAAGAGACCCAGTACTTC	CSVLARTSQETQYF
.	.	TRBV12-3/TRBV12-4	TRBJ2-2	TGTGCCAGCAGTTGGGGACTTAACACCGGGGAGCTGTTTTTT	CASSWGLNTGELFF
few	.	TRBV7-3	TRBJ1-1	TGTGCCAGCAGCCTACGCCCCGGGACTGAAGCTTTCTTT	CASSLRPGTEAFF
many	TRBD1	TRBV13	TRBJ1-2	TGTGCCAGCAGCCAAAGCGGACAGGGATACTATGGCTACACCTTC	CASSQSGQGYYGYTF
many	TRBD2	TRBV13	TRBJ2-3	TGTGCCAGCAGCTTCCTAGCGGGAGGGCGCACAGATACGCAGTATTTT	CASSFLAGGRTDTQYF